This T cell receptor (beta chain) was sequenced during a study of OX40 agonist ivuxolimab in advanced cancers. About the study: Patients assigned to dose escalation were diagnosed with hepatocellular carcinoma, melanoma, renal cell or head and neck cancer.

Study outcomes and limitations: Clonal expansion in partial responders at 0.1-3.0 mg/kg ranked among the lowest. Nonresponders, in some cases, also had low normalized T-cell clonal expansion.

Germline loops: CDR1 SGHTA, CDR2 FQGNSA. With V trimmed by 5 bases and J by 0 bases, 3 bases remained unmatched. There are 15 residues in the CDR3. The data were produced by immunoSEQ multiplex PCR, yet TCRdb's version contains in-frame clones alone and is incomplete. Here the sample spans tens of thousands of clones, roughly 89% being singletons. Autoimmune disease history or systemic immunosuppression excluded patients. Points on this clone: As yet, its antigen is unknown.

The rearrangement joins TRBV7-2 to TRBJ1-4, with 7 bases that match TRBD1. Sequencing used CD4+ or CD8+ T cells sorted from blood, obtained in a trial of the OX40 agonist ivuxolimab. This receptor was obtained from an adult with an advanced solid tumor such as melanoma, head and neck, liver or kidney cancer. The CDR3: CASSLRGATNEKLFF. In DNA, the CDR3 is TGTGCCAGCAGCCTCAGGGGGGCAACTAATGAAAAACTGTTTTTT.